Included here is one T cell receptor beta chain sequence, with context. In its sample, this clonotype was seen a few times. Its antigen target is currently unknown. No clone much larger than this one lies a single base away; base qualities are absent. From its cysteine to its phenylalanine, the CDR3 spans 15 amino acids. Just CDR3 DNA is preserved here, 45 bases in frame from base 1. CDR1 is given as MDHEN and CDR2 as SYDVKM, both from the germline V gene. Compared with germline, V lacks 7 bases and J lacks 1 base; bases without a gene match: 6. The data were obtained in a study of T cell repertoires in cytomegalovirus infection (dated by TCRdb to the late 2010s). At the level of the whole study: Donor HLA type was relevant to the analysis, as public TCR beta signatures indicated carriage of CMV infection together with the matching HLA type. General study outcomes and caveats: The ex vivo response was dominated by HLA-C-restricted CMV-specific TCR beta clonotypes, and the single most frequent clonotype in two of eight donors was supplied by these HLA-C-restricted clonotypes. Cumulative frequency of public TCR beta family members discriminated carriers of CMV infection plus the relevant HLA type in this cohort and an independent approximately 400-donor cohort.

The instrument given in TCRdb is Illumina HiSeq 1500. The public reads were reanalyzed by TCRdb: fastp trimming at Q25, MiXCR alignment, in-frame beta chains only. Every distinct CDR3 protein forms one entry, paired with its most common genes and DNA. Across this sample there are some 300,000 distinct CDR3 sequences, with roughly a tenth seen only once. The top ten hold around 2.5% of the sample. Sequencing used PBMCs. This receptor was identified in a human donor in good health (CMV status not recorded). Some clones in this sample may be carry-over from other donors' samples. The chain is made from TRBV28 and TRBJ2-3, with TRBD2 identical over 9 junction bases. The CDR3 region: CASTTVAGGTDTQYF. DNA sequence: TGTGCCAGCACCACGGTAGCGGGGGGCACAGATACGCAGTATTTT.